Listed here are 31 T cell receptor beta chains from one sample, sequenced in a study of PD-1 blockade in classical Hodgkin lymphoma. As to time point: cycle 4 day 1 (C4D1), after 6 weeks of nivolumab. All patients experienced relapse after autologous stem cell transplantation, and brentuximab vedotin exposure was variable. Isolation of CD4+ T cells from thawed PBMCs was performed by magnetic negative selection. Profiled with immunoSEQ multiplex PCR; TCRdb holds only in-frame clones, not every one. Seen here are 20,000 or so clones, around four fifths observed once, and the top ten hold about 2.4%. This sample comprised CD4+ T cells from blood, obtained before the fourth cycle of nivolumab. The receptors were gathered from a human donor with classical Hodgkin lymphoma.

This chain connects TRBV6-6 to TRBJ1-5, with D perhaps matching TRBD1 (6 bases). The CDR3 is made up of 13 amino acids. Germline CDR1 and CDR2: MNHNY and SVGAGI (reference sequence). V shed 7 bases and J shed 7 bases, with 14 bases lying between them. For the CDR3, the DNA is TGTGCCAGCACCGAGGGGGGTCACCAGCCCCAGCATTTT. Its translation is CASTEGGHQPQHF.

The gene calls are TRBV5-4 and TRBJ2-1; the D gene is possibly TRBD1 (6 bases). Trimming cost V 1 base and J 9 bases, with 14 bases left between them. Germline CDR1 and CDR2: SGHNT and YYREEE (reference sequence). The CDR3 length is 14 residues. CDR3 in amino acids: CASSLNQGTSEQFF. In nucleotides, the CDR3 is TGTGCCAGCAGCTTGAACCAGGGGACCTCTGAGCAGTTCTTC.

The chain is built from TRBV27 and TRBJ2-2; 11 bases match TRBD2. V gave up 6 bases and J gave up 2 bases; unmatched junction bases: 23. The CDR3 contains 22 residues. Germline V gene lookup returns CDR1 MNHEY and CDR2 SMNVEV (reference sequence). CDR3 region: CASRPKPRSVLAGEINTGELFF. The CDR3 DNA reads as TGTGCCAGCAGGCCCAAGCCCCGTAGTGTACTAGCGGGAGAAATCAACACCGGGGAGCTGTTTTTT.

The chain combines TRBV4-1 with TRBJ2-2; 12 bases map to TRBD2. V lost 5 bases to trimming and J lost 4 bases; unmatched junction nucleotides: 8. Germline V gene lookup returns CDR1 MGHRA and CDR2 YSYEKL. The CDR3 is 17 residues long. CDR3 loop: CASSRSRLAGVTGELFF. The CDR3 region has the DNA TGCGCCAGCAGCAGGTCTAGACTAGCGGGAGTCACCGGGGAGCTGTTTTTT.

This clone was seen only a few times. The V gene is TRBV27, the J gene TRBJ1-1; 8 bases agree with TRBD1. CDR3 length: 14 residues. With V trimmed by 4 bases and J by 1 base, 2 bases remained unmatched. CDR1 is MNHEY, CDR2 SMNVEV, per germline (reference sequence). The CDR3 sequence: CASSYRGRNTEAFF. The DNA of the CDR3 is TGTGCCAGCAGTTACAGGGGGAGGAACACTGAAGCTTTCTTT.

V gene TRBV21-1 combines with J gene TRBJ2-2. TRBV21-1 is tagged as a pseudogene. The CDR3 contains 16 residues. The CDR3 DNA reads TGTGCCAATCTGATCGGGGGCCTGGCGAACACCGGGGAGCTGTTTTTT. Protein sequence: CANLIGGLANTGELFF.

This clone was detected only once. The rearrangement links TRBV6-5 to TRBJ2-7; TRBD2 matches at 9 bases. This CDR3 has 15 amino acids. V shed 3 bases and J 2 bases; nucleotides not matched to a gene: 5. Germline loops: CDR1 MNHEY, CDR2 SVGAGI. Here the CDR3 DNA reads TGTGCCAGCAGTTATTCTAGCGGGAACCCCTACGAGCAGTACTTC. This translates into CASSYSSGNPYEQYF.

The chain couples TRBV15 to TRBJ2-2; 15 nucleotides align to TRBD2. V lost 4 bases to trimming and J lost 3 bases; unmatched junction nucleotides: 6. The CDR3 totals 18 residues. CDR1 LNHNV and CDR2 YYDKDF come from the germline V gene (reference sequence). The CDR3: CATSKGLAGGGDTGELFF. The CDR3 coding sequence is TGTGCCACCAGCAAGGGACTAGCGGGAGGTGGAGACACCGGGGAGCTGTTTTTT.

The chain employs TRBV6-1 and TRBJ2-1; TRBD1 matches 10 bases. Germline loops: CDR1 MNHNS, CDR2 SASEGT. This CDR3 contains 14 residues. The trim removed 5 bases at V and 8 bases at J, leaving 6 bases unmatched. CDR3 DNA: TGTGCCAGCAGTCGGACAGGGGGTAGCGATGAGCAGTTCTTC. This encodes CASSRTGGSDEQFF.

The chain has TRBV28 and TRBJ2-2, with TRBD2 identical over 13 bases. With 8 bases clipped from V and 6 bases from J, the junction kept 9 bases outside the gene matches. The CDR3 is 16 residues long. CDR1 and CDR2 from the germline V gene are MDHEN and SYDVKM. This CDR3 reads CASLHTGLAGPGELFF. CDR3 sequence (DNA): TGTGCCAGCCTCCACACGGGACTAGCGGGACCCGGGGAGCTGTTTTTT.

In this sample, this clone turned up once. The chain couples TRBV6-5 to TRBJ2-7; 11 bases agree with TRBD1. This CDR3 has 15 residues. CDR1 and CDR2 from the germline V gene are MNHEY and SVGAGI. The ends lost 4 bases at V and 2 bases at J; junction bases unmatched: 4. The CDR3 DNA follows: TGTGCCAGCAGTTCCCCGGGACAGGGGGCCTACGAGCAGTACTTC. It translates to CASSSPGQGAYEQYF.

Only one count was recorded for this clone. V is TRBV6-1 and J is TRBJ2-7; D tentatively reads TRBD1 or TRBD2 (5 bases each). V was cut by 5 bases and J by 4 bases, with 12 bases left in between. CDR3 size: 13 residues. Germline CDR1 and CDR2: MNHNS and SASEGT. This chain's CDR3 is CASSLGESYEQYF. DNA of the CDR3: TGTGCCAGCAGTTTGGGGGAGTCATACGAGCAGTACTTC.

V gene TRBV19 combines with J gene TRBJ1-2, with unresolved D. The CDR3 has 12 amino acids. In germline, CDR1 is LNHDA, CDR2 SQIVND (reference sequence). V was clipped by 3 bases and J by 7 bases, with 9 bases between them. The DNA for the CDR3 is TGTGCCAGTAGTATTTCTGGGTTTGGCTACACCTTC. Protein: CASSISGFGYTF. The full variable domain, completed using reference TRBV19 and TRBJ1-2, is DGGITQSPKYLFRKEGQNVTLSCEQNLNHDAMYWYRQDPGQGLRLIYYSQIVNDFQKGDIAEGYSVSREKKESFPLTVTSAQKNPTAFYLCASSISGFGYTFGSGTRLTVV.

The chain employs TRBV5-4 and TRBJ2-1; 9 nucleotides agree with TRBD2. CDR1 and CDR2 (germline): SGHNT, YYREEE (reference sequence). Unmatched junction bases numbered 4, after V lost 4 bases and J lost 2 bases. The CDR3 sequence is 15 residues long. The CDR3 here is CASSLSGSTYNEQFF. The CDR3 DNA follows: TGTGCCAGCAGCCTTAGCGGGAGCACCTACAATGAGCAGTTCTTC.

For the CDR3, the DNA is TGTGCCACCAGCAGAGACCTACGGGGGAGCGGTGGCTACACCTTC. Amino acids: CATSRDLRGSGGYTF. The chain is built from TRBV15 and TRBJ1-2; D possibly corresponds to TRBD1 (5 bases). Per the germline V gene, CDR1 is LNHNV and CDR2 is YYDKDF (reference sequence). The CDR3 runs 15 residues. Trimming stripped 0 bases from V and 7 bases from J, with 15 bases between.

The gene calls are TRBV28 and TRBJ2-3; the match to TRBD2 covers 8 bases. The CDR3 sequence is 14 residues long. Germline CDR1 is MDHEN and CDR2 is SYDVKM. Trimming at V came to 1 base and at J to 6 bases, leaving 3 bases not matched to a gene. The CDR3 loop reads CASSLSAGGDTQYF. CDR3 coding DNA: TGTGCCAGCAGTTTATCGGCGGGAGGTGATACGCAGTATTTT.

The J gene is TRBJ1-1, the V gene TRBV6-1; D unclear. The CDR3 has 13 residues. Trimming pared 7 bases from V and 0 bases from J, leaving 9 bases between. CDR1 and CDR2 from the germline V gene are MNHNS and SASEGT. CDR3 bases: TGTGCCAGCACTCCTACAGTGAACACTGAAGCTTTCTTT. It yields the protein CASTPTVNTEAFF.

This sequence joins TRBV5-1 and TRBJ1-3; D unclear. From germline, CDR1 is SGHRS and CDR2 YFSETQ. CDR3 size: 17 residues. V dropped 0 bases and J dropped 0 bases, with 13 bases sitting between them. The CDR3 nucleotides are TGCGCCAGCAGCTTGGAGTATCGTACAGCCTCTGGAAACACCATATATTTT. It encodes CASSLEYRTASGNTIYF.

The rearrangement uses TRBV5-5 and TRBJ2-7; TRBD2 agrees at 7 bases. Germline V lookup: CDR1 SGHKS, CDR2 YYEKEE (reference sequence). The ends lost 4 bases at V and 7 bases at J; junction bases unmatched: 11. This CDR3 has 14 amino acids. The chain's CDR3 is CASSGALLGGEQYF. The CDR3 DNA sequence: TGTGCCAGCAGCGGAGCGCTTTTGGGAGGGGAGCAGTACTTC.

The chain joins TRBV13 to TRBJ1-3; no reliable D call. This CDR3 has 17 amino acids. Germline V gene data show CDR1 as PRHDT and CDR2 as FYEKMQ (reference sequence). Trimming cost V 4 bases and J 0 bases, with 16 bases left between them. The CDR3 is CASSSRVGRSSGNTIYF. Here the CDR3 DNA reads TGTGCCAGCAGCTCCCGTGTCGGCAGGAGCTCTGGAAACACCATATATTTT.

This clone was detected a few times. The V gene is TRBV28, the J gene TRBJ1-2; possibly TRBD1 for D (5 bases). V was shortened by 4 bases and J by 2 bases, with 14 bases between the two germline ends. This CDR3 region has 15 residues. CDR1 and CDR2 from the germline V gene are MDHEN and SYDVKM. CDR3 coding DNA: TGTGCCAGCAGTTCCGGAGGGACGGCGAACTATGGCTACACCTTC. Its translation is CASSSGGTANYGYTF.

The chain recombines TRBV5-5 with TRBJ2-5; the match to TRBD1 covers 8 bases. Trimming removed 4 bases from V and 0 bases from J; junction bases left unmatched: 14. Per germline, CDR1 SGHKS and CDR2 YYEKEE (reference sequence). This CDR3 has 18 residues. This CDR3 reads CASSPGNRGYGYQETQYF. The CDR3 DNA reads as TGTGCCAGCAGCCCAGGGAACAGGGGGTACGGGTACCAAGAGACCCAGTACTTC. Based on the CDR3 plus reference TRBV5-5 and TRBJ2-5, the full variable domain is DAGVTQSPTHLIKTRGQQVTLRCSPISGHKSVSWYQQVLGQGPQFIFQYYEKEERGRGNFPDRFSARQFPNYSSELNVNALLLGDSALYLCASSPGNRGYGYQETQYFGPGTRLLVL.

This clone was recorded a few times. The chain recombines TRBV28 with TRBJ1-2; D perhaps matches TRBD1 (6 bases). The CDR3 consists of 14 residues. Trimming cost V 6 bases and J 4 bases, with 15 bases left between them. The V gene's germline CDR1 is MDHEN and CDR2 SYDVKM. In DNA form, the CDR3 reads TGTGCCAGCAGGGACAGCAGGGCCTTCTATGGCTACACCTTC. It encodes CASRDSRAFYGYTF.

The chain's CDR3 is CAIRLSQNTEAFF. For the CDR3, the DNA is TGTGCCATCAGACTTTCCCAGAACACTGAAGCTTTCTTT. The chain is built from TRBV10-3 and TRBJ1-1, with unresolved D. This CDR3 is built from 13 residues. V lost 6 bases, J lost 1 base, and 9 bases lay in between. CDR1 is ENHRY and CDR2 is SYGVKD in the germline V gene.

CDR3 sequence (DNA): TGTGCCAGCAGTACCAGCTCTGGAAACACCATATATTTT. It encodes CASSTSSGNTIYF. The gene calls are TRBV7-6 and TRBJ1-3, with no clear D. V lost 6 bases and J 0 bases, leaving 6 bases between the germline ends. The germline V gene has CDR1 SGHVS and CDR2 FNYEAQ. The CDR3 spans 13 residues.

This sequence joins TRBV11-2 and TRBJ2-6; D is ambiguous. Germline CDR1 SGHAT, CDR2 FQNNGV. The V and J ends lost 5 bases and 1 base respectively, with 9 bases between them. The CDR3 has 15 residues. In nucleotides, the CDR3 is TGTGCCAGCAGCACGTACAGTTCTGGGGCCAACGTCCTGACTTTC. This codes for CASSTYSSGANVLTF.

The chain has TRBV4-1 and TRBJ1-4; TRBD1 might be the D (5 bases). V shed 3 bases and J shed 3 bases, with 11 bases lying between them. Germline values: CDR1 MGHRA, CDR2 YSYEKL. This CDR3 spans 15 amino acids. The CDR3 sequence is CASSHPGVPNEKLFF. In DNA form, the CDR3 reads TGCGCCAGCAGCCATCCGGGGGTCCCTAATGAAAAACTGTTTTTT.

This sequence joins TRBV5-1 and TRBJ2-3, with D maybe TRBD2 (5 bases). Germline V gives CDR1 SGHRS, CDR2 YFSETQ. This CDR3 is 16 amino acids long. V was shortened by 0 bases and J by 4 bases, with 15 bases between the two germline ends. This chain's CDR3 is CASSLALRADSDTQYF. The CDR3 DNA reads as TGCGCCAGCAGCTTGGCCTTGCGGGCAGATTCAGATACGCAGTATTTT.

The rearrangement joins TRBV29-1 to TRBJ2-5, with D possibly TRBD1 on 8 matching bases. Germline CDR1 SQVTM, CDR2 ANQGSEA. The CDR3 has 14 amino acids. V lost 2 bases to trimming and J lost 5 bases, with 15 bases between them. Here the CDR3 DNA reads TGCAGCGTTGAAAACAGGGGGGGTCGGGAGACCCAGTACTTC. Its protein product is CSVENRGGRETQYF.

This clone was recorded only once. V is TRBV21-1 and J is TRBJ2-1; TRBD2 was called by the table and not checked on the DNA. TRBV21-1 is a recognized pseudogene. The CDR3 totals 18 residues. The CDR3 DNA is TGTGCCAGCACCAAAGGTTGGGTTCTAGCGGGAGCGCTCAATGAGCAGTTCTTC. The encoded protein is CASTKGWVLAGALNEQFF.

V gene TRBV6-5 combines with J gene TRBJ2-3, with D hard to call. CDR1 MNHEY and CDR2 SVGAGI come from the germline V gene. The V end lost 5 bases, the J end lost 6 bases, and 18 bases lay between the germline ends. The CDR3 spans 15 residues. DNA for the CDR3: TGTGCCAGCAGTCAGTCGTATGCGAACTGGGATACGCAGTATTTT. Encoded protein: CASSQSYANWDTQYF.